Listed here are 21 T cell receptor beta chains from one sample, sequenced in a study of beta chain features in type 1 diabetes. Broader study findings: Shorter TCRB CDR3s, moderately but significantly so, were found in Type 1 diabetes patients in all four CD4+ subsets.

Their recognized antigens are unknown. The entirety of the isolated RNA underwent reverse transcription, so expressed TCRB transcripts were sequenced. Here immunoSEQ multiplex PCR was the method, and the copy in TCRdb shows in-frame clones only, minus some. The table lists about 150,000 clones, around 7.9% of them singletons, with 0.5% in the top ten. Sequencing was done on a sample of central memory CD4+ T cells from blood. The receptors shown here come from a man between 18 and 35 years old with type 1 diabetes.

This clone was detected only a few times. This rearrangement joins TRBV28 to TRBJ1-2; 8 bases line up with TRBD1. Germline-derived CDR1 and CDR2 are MDHEN and SYDVKM. This CDR3 has 14 residues. The trim removed 10 bases at V and 4 bases at J, leaving 11 bases unmatched. The CDR3 loop is CATSSGQGAYGYTF. In DNA, the CDR3 is TGTGCCACCTCCTCTGGGCAGGGGGCCTATGGCTACACCTTC.

This clone occurred a few times. The genes are TRBV7-9 and TRBJ2-1; D is possibly TRBD2 (6 bases). V was cut by 5 bases and J by 9 bases, with 20 bases left in between. Germline V gene data show CDR1 as SEHNR and CDR2 as FQNEAQ (reference sequence). This CDR3 is built from 15 residues. The CDR3 is CASSPPGAGLREQFF. CDR3 bases: TGTGCCAGCAGCCCCCCCGGGGCGGGACTCCGTGAGCAGTTCTTC. The full variable domain, in which reference TRBV7-9 and TRBJ2-1 provide the parts outside the CDR3, is DTGVSQNPRHKITKRGQNVTFRCDPISEHNRLYWYRQTLGQGPEFLTYFQNEAQLEKSRLLSDRFSAERPKGSFSTLEIQRTEQGDSAMYLCASSPPGAGLREQFFGPGTRLTVL.

This sequence joins TRBV6-6 and TRBJ1-5; maybe TRBD1 (6 bases). V was clipped by 5 bases and J by 5 bases, with 16 bases between them. Germline-derived CDR1 and CDR2 are MNHNY and SVGAGI (reference sequence). CDR3 length: 15 residues. In nucleotides, the CDR3 is TGTGCCAGCAGTGGAGGGGGGAGGGGTTATCAGCCCCAGCATTTT. Amino acid sequence: CASSGGGRGYQPQHF.

This clone was counted ten times or more. This chain uses TRBV21-1 with TRBJ2-7; TRBD2 reflects the table's D call only, with no check against the DNA. TRBV21-1 is labeled a pseudogene. The CDR3 sequence is 15 residues long. Written as DNA, the CDR3 is TGTGCCAGCAGCAAACGCAAGACGGGAGTCTACGAGCAGTACTTC. This encodes CASSKRKTGVYEQYF.

This chain uses TRBV6-1 with TRBJ2-1; TRBD1 might be the D (5 bases). The CDR3 runs to 13 residues. V was cut by 6 bases and J by 3 bases, with 9 bases left in between. Germline lookup yields CDR1 MNHNS and CDR2 SASEGT. The CDR3 DNA is TGTGCCAGCAGGGACACTATCTACAATGAGCAGTTCTTC. Amino acid sequence: CASRDTIYNEQFF.

This clone has just a few counts. The chain couples TRBV29-1 to TRBJ2-7; 8 bases agree with TRBD2. J lost 2 bases, V lost 7 bases, and 7 bases had no gene match. Germline V lookup: CDR1 SQVTM, CDR2 ANQGSEA. The CDR3 length is 13 residues. Written as DNA, the CDR3 is TGCAGCGCCTCAACGGGGGGGGCCTACGAGCAGTACTTC. Translation gives CSASTGGAYEQYF.

This chain joins TRBV2 and TRBJ2-5; 8 nucleotides match TRBD1. J gave up 5 bases and V 7 bases, and 6 bases lay outside the gene matches. The CDR3 loop spans 13 amino acids. Germline lookup yields CDR1 SNHLY and CDR2 FYNNEI. CDR3 in amino acids: CASTSGGRETQYF. CDR3 nucleotides: TGTGCCAGCACCTCAGGGGGCAGGGAGACCCAGTACTTC.

V is TRBV5-4 and J is TRBJ1-2; D unclear. The germline gives CDR1 SGHNT, CDR2 YYREEE (reference sequence). The CDR3 extends over 13 amino acids. V lost 2 bases and J 8 bases, leaving 13 bases between the germline ends. The CDR3 region has the DNA TGTGCCAGCAGCTTCGGCCCAAGGGAGGGCTACACCTTC. It codes for CASSFGPREGYTF.

The chain combines TRBV6-1 with TRBJ2-1; TRBD2 agrees at 11 bases. This CDR3 contains 15 residues. V shed 6 bases, J shed 6 bases, and the junction held 7 bases outside the gene matches. Germline CDR1 is MNHNS and CDR2 is SASEGT. For the CDR3, the DNA is TGTGCCAGCAGAAGCCTAGCGGGAGGTTTCAATGAGCAGTTCTTC. It translates to CASRSLAGGFNEQFF.

There are a few counts of this clone. The V call is TRBV15, the J call TRBJ2-3; 8 nucleotides align to TRBD2. The germline CDR1 and CDR2 sequences are LNHNV and YYDKDF (reference sequence). The trim removed 1 base at V and 0 bases at J, leaving 3 bases unmatched. The CDR3 sequence is 16 residues long. The CDR3 is CATSRASGGSTDTQYF. The CDR3 DNA reads TGTGCCACCAGCAGAGCCAGCGGGGGAAGCACAGATACGCAGTATTTT. The full variable domain, in which reference TRBV15 and TRBJ2-3 provide the parts outside the CDR3, is DAMVIQNPRYQVTQFGKPVTLSCSQTLNHNVMYWYQQKSSQAPKLLFHYYDKDFNNEADTPDNFQSRRPNTSFCFLDIRSPGLGDTAMYLCATSRASGGSTDTQYFGPGTRLTVL.

The CDR3 nucleotides are TGTGCCAGCAGCCCCCGCCTGGACAGGGTAGGCTACACCTTC. This gives the protein CASSPRLDRVGYTF. The chain couples TRBV9 to TRBJ1-2, with TRBD1 identical over 8 bases. With V trimmed by 4 bases and J by 8 bases, 10 bases remained unmatched. Germline lookup yields CDR1 SGDLS and CDR2 YYNGEE. The CDR3 covers 14 residues.

Only a few counts were recorded for this clone. J is TRBJ1-5 and V is TRBV6-1; tentative D call: TRBD1 (5 bases). V dropped 4 bases and J dropped 1 base, with 8 bases sitting between them. Germline V gene lookup returns CDR1 MNHNS and CDR2 SASEGT. There are 14 residues in the CDR3. CDR3 protein: CASSGEGSNQPQHF. As DNA, the CDR3 is TGTGCCAGCAGTGGGGAGGGGAGCAATCAGCCCCAGCATTTT.

The chain employs TRBV6-1 and TRBJ2-7; 7 bases fit TRBD1. Trimming removed 1 base from V and 2 bases from J; junction bases left unmatched: 5. CDR3 size: 15 residues. The germline gives CDR1 MNHNS, CDR2 SASEGT. The CDR3 coding sequence is TGTGCCAGCAGTGAAGGGGGGACAGCAGCCTACGAGCAGTACTTC. Amino acid sequence: CASSEGGTAAYEQYF.

CDR3 residues: CASSPRGQASSGANVLTF. The CDR3 DNA sequence: TGTGCCAGCTCACCACGGGGACAGGCGAGCTCTGGGGCCAACGTCCTGACTTTC. The chain uses TRBV18 and TRBJ2-6; 8 nucleotides agree with TRBD1. The germline CDR1 and CDR2 sequences are KGHSH and LQKENI. CDR3 length equals 18 residues. V lost 1 base and J lost 0; bases outside the gene matches: 5.

This clone appeared a few times. This chain links TRBV5-1 with TRBJ2-1; tentatively, D is TRBD2 (6 bases). V was clipped by 4 bases and J by 3 bases, with 14 bases between them. The CDR3 consists of 15 residues. Germline CDR1 is SGHRS and CDR2 is YFSETQ. The CDR3 loop is CASSPGGAIYNEQFF. The CDR3 DNA sequence: TGCGCCAGCAGCCCCGGGGGAGCCATCTACAATGAGCAGTTCTTC.

The rearrangement uses TRBV7-2 and TRBJ1-2; TRBD1 matches at 8 bases. Germline loops: CDR1 SGHTA, CDR2 FQGNSA. The V segment lost 1 base and the J segment 4 bases; nucleotides outside the gene matches: 8. This CDR3 contains 16 residues. CDR3 amino acids: CASSLGGTGALYGYTF. The DNA of the CDR3 is TGTGCCAGCAGCTTAGGCGGGACAGGCGCACTCTATGGCTACACCTTC.

This clone was seen ten or more times. V usage is TRBV18 and J usage is TRBJ2-5; D unresolved. CDR3 length: 11 residues. Looked up from germline, CDR1 is KGHSH and CDR2 is LQKENI. V was cut by 6 bases and J by 4 bases, with 6 bases left in between. The CDR3 DNA sequence: TGTGCCAGCTCCGGAGTAGAGACCCAGTACTTC. Its translation is CASSGVETQYF.

This clone was observed a few times. The V and J genes are TRBV25-1 and TRBJ2-5; a weak D match, TRBD1 (6 bases). Germline lookup yields CDR1 MGHDK and CDR2 SYGVNS. The CDR3 loop spans 14 amino acids. V lost 3 bases and J 4 bases, leaving 12 bases between the germline ends. The CDR3 bases are TGTGCCAGCAGTGAGGTTGGGGGCCGAGAGACCCAGTACTTC. This gives the protein CASSEVGGRETQYF.

The J gene is TRBJ2-3, the V gene TRBV30; D ambiguous. V was shortened by 3 bases and J by 0 bases, with 7 bases between the two germline ends. From germline, CDR1 is GTSNPN and CDR2 SVGIG (reference sequence). This CDR3 has 13 residues. CDR3 DNA sequence: TGTGCCTGGAGGGCGGTTAGCACAGATACGCAGTATTTT. This translates into CAWRAVSTDTQYF.

The gene calls are TRBV30 and TRBJ2-7; a possible D gene is TRBD2 (6 bases). The CDR3 runs to 16 residues. Germline values: CDR1 GTSNPN, CDR2 SVGIG (reference sequence). The V gene lost 4 bases and the J gene lost 0 bases, with 19 bases spanning the gap. CDR3 coding DNA: TGTGCCTGGAAGGCGCTAAGCGGGCCGTTCTCCTACGAGCAGTACTTC. As protein: CAWKALSGPFSYEQYF.

This clone was counted at least ten times. This chain links TRBV20-1 with TRBJ2-1; D is uncertain. V lost 5 bases and J 12 bases, leaving 11 bases between the germline ends. Germline values: CDR1 DFQATT, CDR2 SNEGSKA (reference sequence). The CDR3 is made up of 10 amino acids. CDR3 in amino acids: CSAGATGQFF. The CDR3 nucleotides read TGCAGTGCTGGAGCGACGGGGCAGTTCTTC.